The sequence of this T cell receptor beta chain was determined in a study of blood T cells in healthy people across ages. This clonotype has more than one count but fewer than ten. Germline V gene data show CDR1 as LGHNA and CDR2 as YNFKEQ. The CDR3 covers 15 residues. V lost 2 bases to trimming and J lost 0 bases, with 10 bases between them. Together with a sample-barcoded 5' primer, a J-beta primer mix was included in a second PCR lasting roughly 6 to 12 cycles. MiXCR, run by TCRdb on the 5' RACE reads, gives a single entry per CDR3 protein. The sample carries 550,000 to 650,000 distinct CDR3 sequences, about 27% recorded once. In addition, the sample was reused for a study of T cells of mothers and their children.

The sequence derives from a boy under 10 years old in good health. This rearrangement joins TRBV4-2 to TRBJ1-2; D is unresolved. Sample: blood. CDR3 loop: CASSQQRTANYGYTF. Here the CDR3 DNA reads TGTGCCAGCAGCCAACAAAGGACGGCTAACTATGGCTACACCTTC.